The rows below give T cell receptor beta chains drawn from one sample of a study of cytomegalovirus exposure and HLA in healthy donors. TCRdb keeps only in-frame clones here, not all; method: immunoSEQ multiplex PCR. The sample shows 110,000 or so clones, more than 70% of them seen only once. Sequenced sample: PBMCs. These receptors originate from a man between 18 and 29 years old in good health and CMV-seronegative. Both conserved end residues are part of each CDR3. Each record gives: CDR3 DNA, CDR3 protein, D gene, J gene, clone size, V gene. D genes are given only for firm matches. Part of the rows lack a size; the others show once, few, many or a class for expanded clones.

DNA: TGTGCCAGTAGTAGCTTCCGGGACAGTAAATATGGCTACACCTTC
CDR3: CASSSFRDSKYGYTF
D: TRBD1
J: TRBJ1-2
size: .
V: TRBV19

DNA: TGTGCCAGCAGGAGCGGGTATACGCAGTATTTT
CDR3: CASRSGYTQYF
D: .
J: TRBJ2-3
size: .
V: TRBV11-2

DNA: TGTGCCAGCTTAACGTCCGGGGGAGAGACCCAGTACTTC
CDR3: CASLTSGGETQYF
D: .
J: TRBJ2-5
size: .
V: TRBV7-9

DNA: TGTGCCAGCCGAAGACAGGGAGATTCACCCCTCCACTTT
CDR3: CASRRQGDSPLHF
D: TRBD1
J: TRBJ1-6
size: .
V: TRBV6-1

DNA: TGTGCCAGCAGCCGACTAGTGGGAGGAGAGCAGTACTTC
CDR3: CASSRLVGGEQYF
D: .
J: TRBJ2-7
size: once
V: TRBV5-6

DNA: TGTGCCAGTAAAGGGGCTTTGAACACTGAAGCTTTCTTT
CDR3: CASKGALNTEAFF
D: .
J: TRBJ1-1
size: .
V: TRBV19

DNA: TGTGCCAGTAGTATTCCTGGACAGGGGAATTCACCCCTCCACTTT
CDR3: CASSIPGQGNSPLHF
D: TRBD1
J: TRBJ1-6
size: .
V: TRBV19

DNA: TGTGCTAGCAGCCTAAGGACTAGCGGTCCGTACCAAGAGACCCAGTACTTC
CDR3: CASSLRTSGPYQETQYF
D: TRBD2
J: TRBJ2-5
size: .
V: TRBV7-7

DNA: TGTGCCAGCAGCTTACGGCGGGAGGCCTACGAGCAGTACTTC
CDR3: CASSLRREAYEQYF
D: TRBD2
J: TRBJ2-7
size: .
V: TRBV13

DNA: TGTGCCAGCAGTGAAGTAGGGGTCCCCTATGGCTACACCTTC
CDR3: CASSEVGVPYGYTF
D: .
J: TRBJ1-2
size: few
V: TRBV2

DNA: TGTGCCTGGAGTACGGGACAAGCCTACGAGCAGTACTTC
CDR3: CAWSTGQAYEQYF
D: .
J: TRBJ2-7
size: .
V: TRBV30

DNA: TGTGCCAGCAGCCGTCGACAGGGGCCGAACAATGAGCAGTTCTTC
CDR3: CASSRRQGPNNEQFF
D: TRBD1
J: TRBJ2-1
size: .
V: TRBV7-9

DNA: TGTGCCAGCAGGACAGGGTCCCGAGAGACCCAGTACTTC
CDR3: CASRTGSRETQYF
D: TRBD1
J: TRBJ2-5
size: .
V: TRBV27

DNA: TGTGCCAGCAGGTCCCTCCCGAATGAGCAGTTCTTC
CDR3: CASRSLPNEQFF
D: .
J: TRBJ2-1
size: .
V: TRBV25-1

DNA: TGTGCCAGCAGCTCCGAGGGACAGGAGGGCGGGGAGCTGTTTTTT
CDR3: CASSSEGQEGGELFF
D: TRBD1
J: TRBJ2-2
size: .
V: TRBV7-8

DNA: TGTGCCAGCAGCCTGAAACTCACGGGTGGCACCGGGGAGCTGTTTTTT
CDR3: CASSLKLTGGTGELFF
D: .
J: TRBJ2-2
size: .
V: TRBV14

DNA: TGTGCCAGCAGCCCTGGGACGGGAGCTAGCAATCAGCCCCAGCATTTT
CDR3: CASSPGTGASNQPQHF
D: .
J: TRBJ1-5
size: .
V: TRBV7-2